This entry is about one TCR beta chain. Its antigen is currently unknown. Version v3.0 of the immunoSEQ assay ran at survey level. The protocol was immunoSEQ multiplex PCR, while the TCRdb copy is restricted to in-frame clones and leaves out a portion. The table includes around 33,000 clones, 75% to 85% detected once. The germline gives CDR1 SGHRS, CDR2 YFSETQ. V shed 0 bases, J shed 6 bases, and the junction held 7 bases outside the gene matches. CDR3 length equals 16 residues. This record comes from a study of long-term antiretroviral therapy in people with HIV. The study, taken as a whole, reports: Controls had broader CDR3 length ranges than HIV repertoires did. Post-ART, diversity grew, though it stayed under transplant donor control levels.

The sample was unsorted PBMCs, taken 0.3 years after starting antiretroviral therapy. The sequence was collected from a man between 18 and 35 years old with HIV. The rearrangement links TRBV5-1 to TRBJ2-2; the match to TRBD2 covers 8 bases. The CDR3 coding sequence is TGCGCCAGCAGCTTGGATAGTAGCGGGATCCCCGGGGAGCTGTTTTTT. Protein sequence: CASSLDSSGIPGELFF.